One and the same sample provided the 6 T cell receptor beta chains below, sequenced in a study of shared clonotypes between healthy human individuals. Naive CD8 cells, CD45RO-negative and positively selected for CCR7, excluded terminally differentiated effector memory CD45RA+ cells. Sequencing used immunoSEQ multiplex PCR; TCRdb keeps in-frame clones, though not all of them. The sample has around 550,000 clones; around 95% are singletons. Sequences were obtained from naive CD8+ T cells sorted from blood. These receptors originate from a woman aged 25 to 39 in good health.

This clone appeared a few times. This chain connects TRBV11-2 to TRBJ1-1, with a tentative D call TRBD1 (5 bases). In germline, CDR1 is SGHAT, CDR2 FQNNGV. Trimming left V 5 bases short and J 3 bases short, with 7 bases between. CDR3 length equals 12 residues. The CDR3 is CASSARDTEAFF. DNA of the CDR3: TGTGCCAGCAGCGCCAGGGACACTGAAGCTTTCTTT.

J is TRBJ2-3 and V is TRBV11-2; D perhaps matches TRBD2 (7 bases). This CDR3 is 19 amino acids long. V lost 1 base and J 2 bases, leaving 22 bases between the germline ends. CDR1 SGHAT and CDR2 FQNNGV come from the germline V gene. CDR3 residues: CASSLVLNLGGGHTDTQYF. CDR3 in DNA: TGTGCCAGCAGCTTAGTCCTCAATTTAGGCGGGGGACACACAGATACGCAGTATTTT.

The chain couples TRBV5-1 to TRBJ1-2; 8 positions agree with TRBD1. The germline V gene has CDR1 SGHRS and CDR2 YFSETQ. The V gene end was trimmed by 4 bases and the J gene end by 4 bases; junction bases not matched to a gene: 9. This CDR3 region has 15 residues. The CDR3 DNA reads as TGCGCCAGCAGCCCGACCCAGACAGGGGTCTATGGCTACACCTTC. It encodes CASSPTQTGVYGYTF.

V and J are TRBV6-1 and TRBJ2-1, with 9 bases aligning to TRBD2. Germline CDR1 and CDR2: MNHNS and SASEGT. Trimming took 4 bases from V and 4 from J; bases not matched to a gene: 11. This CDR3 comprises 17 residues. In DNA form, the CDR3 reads TGTGCCAGCAGTGTAGAGACTAGCGGTATTGATTACAATGAGCAGTTCTTC. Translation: CASSVETSGIDYNEQFF.

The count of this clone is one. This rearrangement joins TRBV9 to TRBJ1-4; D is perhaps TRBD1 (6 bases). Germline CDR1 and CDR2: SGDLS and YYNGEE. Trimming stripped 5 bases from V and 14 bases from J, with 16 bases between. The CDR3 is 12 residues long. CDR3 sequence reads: CASSQTGGDLFF. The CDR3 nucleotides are TGTGCCAGCAGTCAGACAGGCGGTGACCTGTTTTTT.

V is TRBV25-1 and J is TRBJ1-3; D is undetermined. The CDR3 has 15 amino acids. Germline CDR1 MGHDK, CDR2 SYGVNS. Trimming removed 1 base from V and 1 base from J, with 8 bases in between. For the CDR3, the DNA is TGTGCCAGCAGTGAATCTTCTGGGTCTGGAAACACCATATATTTT. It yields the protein CASSESSGSGNTIYF.